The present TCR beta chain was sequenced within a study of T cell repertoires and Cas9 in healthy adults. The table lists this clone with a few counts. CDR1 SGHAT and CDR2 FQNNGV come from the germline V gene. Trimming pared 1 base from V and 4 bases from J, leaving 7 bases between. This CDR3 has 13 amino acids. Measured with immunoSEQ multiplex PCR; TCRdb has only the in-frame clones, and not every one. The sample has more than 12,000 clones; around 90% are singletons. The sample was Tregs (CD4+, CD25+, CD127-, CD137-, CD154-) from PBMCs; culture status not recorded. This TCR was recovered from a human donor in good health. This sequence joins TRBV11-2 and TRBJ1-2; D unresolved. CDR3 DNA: TGTGCCAGCAGCTTAGGGCAGGCCTATGGCTACACCTTC. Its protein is CASSLGQAYGYTF.